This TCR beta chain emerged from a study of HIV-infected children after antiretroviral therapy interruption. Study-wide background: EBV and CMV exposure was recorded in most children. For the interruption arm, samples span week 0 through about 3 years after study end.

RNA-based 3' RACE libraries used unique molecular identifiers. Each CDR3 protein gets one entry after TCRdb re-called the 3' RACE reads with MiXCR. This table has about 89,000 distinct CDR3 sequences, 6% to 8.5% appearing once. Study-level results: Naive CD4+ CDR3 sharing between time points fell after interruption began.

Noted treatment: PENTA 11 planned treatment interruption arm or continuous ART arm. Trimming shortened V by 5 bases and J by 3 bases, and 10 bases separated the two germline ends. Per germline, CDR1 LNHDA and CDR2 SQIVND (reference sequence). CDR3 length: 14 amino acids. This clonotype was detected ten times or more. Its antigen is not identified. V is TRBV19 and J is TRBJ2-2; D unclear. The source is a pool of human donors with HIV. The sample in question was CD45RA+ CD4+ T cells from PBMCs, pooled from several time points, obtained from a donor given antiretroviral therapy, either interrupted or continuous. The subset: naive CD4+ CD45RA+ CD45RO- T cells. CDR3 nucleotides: TGTGCCAGTAGTCCCCAGACTCACACCGGGGAGCTGTTTTTT. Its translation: CASSPQTHTGELFF.